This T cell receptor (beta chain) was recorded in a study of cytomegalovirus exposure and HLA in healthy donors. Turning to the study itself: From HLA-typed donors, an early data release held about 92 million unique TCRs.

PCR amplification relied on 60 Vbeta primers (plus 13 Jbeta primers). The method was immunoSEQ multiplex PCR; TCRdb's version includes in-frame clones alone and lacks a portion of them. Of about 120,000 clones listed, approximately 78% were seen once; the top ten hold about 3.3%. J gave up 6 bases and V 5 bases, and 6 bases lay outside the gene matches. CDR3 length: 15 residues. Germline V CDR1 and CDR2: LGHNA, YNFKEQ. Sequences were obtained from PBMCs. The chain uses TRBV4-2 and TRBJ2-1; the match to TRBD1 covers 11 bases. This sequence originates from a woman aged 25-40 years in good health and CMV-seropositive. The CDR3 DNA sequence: TGTGCCAGCAGCTGGGACAGGGGGGGCTTCAATGAGCAGTTCTTC. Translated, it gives CASSWDRGGFNEQFF.